This entry concerns a single T cell receptor (beta chain). Recruited during active infection, patients (from Seattle) were subsequently followed longitudinally. This entry belongs to a study of blood T cell repertoires in COVID-19. Study background: T cells, B-cell-depleted T cells, or PBMCs supplied cDNA or gDNA.

The germline CDR1 and CDR2 sequences are SGHRS and YFSETQ. The CDR3 length is 13 residues. V was clipped by 4 bases and J by 0 bases, with 7 bases between them. Authors' data handling: Researchers report that nucleated cell counts were estimated from reference gene primer amplification. Assay used: immunoSEQ multiplex PCR; TCRdb lists only in-frame clones, some missing. V and J calls and clone size are those listed in that table; D and trimming were worked out from the DNA. This sample has roughly 300,000 clones; 86% occur once, and the top ten carry more than 10%. The sample was peripheral blood. This chain links TRBV5-1 with TRBJ1-1, with D perhaps matching TRBD1 (6 bases). The clonotype originates from a woman in her twenties or thirties with COVID-19, enrolled during active disease. Written as DNA, the CDR3 is TGCGCCAGCAGCGACAGGTTGAACACTGAAGCTTTCTTT. Residues: CASSDRLNTEAFF.